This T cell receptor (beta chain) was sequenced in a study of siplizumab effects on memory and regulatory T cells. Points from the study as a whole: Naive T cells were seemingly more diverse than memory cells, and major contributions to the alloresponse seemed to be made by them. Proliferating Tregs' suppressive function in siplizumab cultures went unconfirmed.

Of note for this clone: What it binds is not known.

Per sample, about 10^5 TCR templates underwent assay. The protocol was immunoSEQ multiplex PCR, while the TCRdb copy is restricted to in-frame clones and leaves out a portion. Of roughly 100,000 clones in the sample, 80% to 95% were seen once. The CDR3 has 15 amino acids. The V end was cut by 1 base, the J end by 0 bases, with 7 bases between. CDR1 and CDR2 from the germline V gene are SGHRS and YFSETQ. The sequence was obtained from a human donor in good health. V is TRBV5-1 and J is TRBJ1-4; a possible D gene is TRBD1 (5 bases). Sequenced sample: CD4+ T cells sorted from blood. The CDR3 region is CASSLTGPTNEKLFF. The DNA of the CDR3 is TGCGCCAGCAGCTTGACAGGACCAACTAATGAAAAACTGTTTTTT.